Listed below are T cell receptor beta chains from one sample, sequenced in a study of identical twins. Each CDR3 protein gets one entry after TCRdb re-called the 5' RACE reads with MiXCR. The top ten clones hold 12% of a sample with 450,000 or so distinct CDR3 sequences, 15% to 20% of them seen once. Sequencing was done on a sample of naive T cells sorted from blood. The receptor source for this set is a man aged 45 to 65 in good health. Both conserved end residues are part of each CDR3. Clone size is not always given. Where it is, it says once, few, many or a class for expanded clones.

15 TRBJ2-5 TRBV5-5 NA CASSFPQGLQETQYF
17 TRBJ2-3 TRBV12-3/TRBV12-4 NA CASSSHSGTRRTDTQYF
15 TRBJ1-1 TRBV12-3/TRBV12-4 NA CASSPTGGFGTEAFF
10 TRBJ1-4 TRBV25-1 few CASKGEKLFF
15 TRBJ2-2 TRBV7-8 many CASSFSERGTGELFF
12 TRBJ1-1 TRBV4-1 many CASSQESAWPVF
16 TRBJ2-5 TRBV5-1 few CASSLGRDRRQETQYF
11 TRBJ2-3 TRBV20-1 many CSARDRDTQYF
11 TRBJ2-7 TRBV27 many CASSSRDEQYF
13 TRBJ2-2 TRBV5-1 many CASSTGNTGELFF
16 TRBJ2-6 TRBV9 few CASSVGSRGRPNVLTF
12 TRBJ2-5 TRBV5-1 many CASSLTQETQYF
17 TRBJ2-3 TRBV6-5 NA CASSYSLAGVGTDTQYF